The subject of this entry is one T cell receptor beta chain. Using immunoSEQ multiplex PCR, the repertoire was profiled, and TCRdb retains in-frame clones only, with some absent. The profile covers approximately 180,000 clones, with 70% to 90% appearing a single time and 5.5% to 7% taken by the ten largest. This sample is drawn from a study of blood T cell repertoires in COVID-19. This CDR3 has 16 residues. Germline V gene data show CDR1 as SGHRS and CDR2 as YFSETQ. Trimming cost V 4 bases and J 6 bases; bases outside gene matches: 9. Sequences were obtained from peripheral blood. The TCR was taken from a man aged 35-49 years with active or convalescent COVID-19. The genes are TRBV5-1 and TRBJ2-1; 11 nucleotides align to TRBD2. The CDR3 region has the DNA TGCGCCAGCAGCGGGAACATAGCGGGAGGGCCCAATGAGCAGTTCTTC. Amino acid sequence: CASSGNIAGGPNEQFF.